A selection of T cell receptor beta chains follows, all from one sample in a study of CD8 T cells in Susac syndrome. TCRdb analysed the immunoSEQ multiplex PCR reads with MiXCR anew, one entry per CDR3 protein. The sample records approximately 200,000 distinct CDR3 sequences, about 94% being singletons. Sequencing was done on a sample of CD8+ T cells from PBMCs. The receptors come from a human donor with multiple sclerosis. Each CDR3 is given with its conserved first and last residue. D genes are given only for firm matches. Rows may omit the clone size; those that give it use once, few, many or a size class.

CDR3: CASSRMEASSHSGANVLTF
DNA: TGTGCCAGCAGCCGAATGGAGGCTAGTTCCCACTCTGGGGCCAACGTCCTGACTTTC
V: TRBV7-9
J: TRBJ2-6
D: NA
size: NA

CDR3: CASSGQDVYEQYF
DNA: TGTGCCAGCAGCGGACAGGATGTATACGAGCAGTACTTC
V: TRBV7-9
J: TRBJ2-7
D: TRBD1
size: NA

CDR3: CASSLAGVGNTIYF
DNA: TGTGCCAGCAGTTTAGCAGGGGTTGGAAACACCATATATTTT
V: TRBV27
J: TRBJ1-3
D: NA
size: NA

CDR3: CSARDPDRKTNTEAFF
DNA: TGCAGTGCTAGAGACCCGGACAGAAAAACGAACACTGAAGCTTTCTTT
V: TRBV20-1
J: TRBJ1-1
D: NA
size: NA

CDR3: CASSSWGHGTNTGELFF
DNA: TGTGCCAGCAGCTCCTGGGGGCATGGGACCAACACCGGGGAGCTGTTTTTT
V: TRBV9
J: TRBJ2-2
D: NA
size: NA

CDR3: CASSQDRSGLREQYF
DNA: TGCGCCAGCAGCCAAGATCGATCAGGGCTGCGCGAGCAGTACTTC
V: TRBV4-1
J: TRBJ2-7
D: NA
size: NA

CDR3: CASSFGLAESDEQYF
DNA: TGTGCCAGCAGTTTCGGGCTAGCGGAGAGTGACGAGCAGTACTTC
V: TRBV28
J: TRBJ2-7
D: TRBD2
size: NA

CDR3: CASSLVVRAAGNTGELFF
DNA: TGTGCCAGCAGCTTAGTGGTCCGAGCGGCGGGGAACACCGGGGAGCTGTTTTTT
V: TRBV7-8
J: TRBJ2-2
D: NA
size: NA

CDR3: CASTRGNPYEQYF
DNA: TGTGCCAGTACCAGGGGGAATCCCTACGAGCAGTACTTC
V: TRBV14
J: TRBJ2-7
D: TRBD1
size: NA

CDR3: CASSGSDSFLGGNTIYF
DNA: TGTGCCAGCAGCGGCTCGGACAGTTTCCTGGGAGGAAACACCATATATTTT
V: TRBV9
J: TRBJ1-3
D: NA
size: NA

CDR3: CASSFVENEQFF
DNA: TGTGCCAGCAGCTTCGTAGAGAATGAGCAGTTCTTC
V: TRBV5-5
J: TRBJ2-1
D: NA
size: NA

CDR3: CASSIGQNYEQYF
DNA: TGTGCCAGTAGTATAGGGCAGAACTACGAGCAGTACTTC
V: TRBV19
J: TRBJ2-7
D: NA
size: NA

CDR3: CASSQGQGGPQHF
DNA: TGCGCCAGCAGCCAAGGACAGGGAGGGCCCCAGCATTTT
V: TRBV4-1
J: TRBJ1-5
D: TRBD1
size: NA

CDR3: CAWRPTPWEAYNEQFF
DNA: TGTGCCTGGAGACCCACCCCGTGGGAGGCTTACAATGAGCAGTTCTTC
V: TRBV30
J: TRBJ2-1
D: NA
size: NA

CDR3: CSVKANSYEQYF
DNA: TGCAGTGTTAAGGCGAACTCCTACGAGCAGTACTTC
V: TRBV20-1
J: TRBJ2-7
D: NA
size: NA

CDR3: CASTYSSGSSYNEQFF
DNA: TGCGCCAGCACCTACTCTAGCGGGAGCTCCTACAATGAGCAGTTCTTC
V: TRBV5-1
J: TRBJ2-1
D: TRBD2
size: NA

CDR3: CASSYPQGDHTNQPQHF
DNA: TGTGCCAGCAGTTACCCTCAGGGGGACCATACCAATCAGCCCCAGCATTTT
V: TRBV6-5
J: TRBJ1-5
D: TRBD1
size: NA

CDR3: CASREAGDYEQYF
DNA: TGTGCCAGCAGGGAGGCAGGGGACTACGAGCAGTACTTC
V: TRBV28
J: TRBJ2-7
D: NA
size: NA

CDR3: CASSPFLQGSYEQYF
DNA: TGCGCCAGCAGCCCCTTTCTTCAGGGTTCCTACGAGCAGTACTTC
V: TRBV4-1
J: TRBJ2-7
D: NA
size: NA

CDR3: CASSAGEGTEAFF
DNA: TGTGCCAGCAGCGCCGGGGAGGGCACTGAAGCTTTCTTT
V: TRBV9
J: TRBJ1-1
D: NA
size: once

CDR3: CAWSDGQGSYEQYF
DNA: TGTGCCTGGAGCGATGGACAGGGGTCCTACGAGCAGTACTTC
V: TRBV30
J: TRBJ2-7
D: TRBD1
size: NA

CDR3: CASSPPKLGGSYNEQFF
DNA: TGTGCCAGCAGTCCCCCGAAGTTGGGGGGCTCCTACAATGAGCAGTTCTTC
V: TRBV6-1
J: TRBJ2-1
D: NA
size: once

CDR3: CASSFRGAGYEQYF
DNA: TGTGCCAGTAGTTTCCGGGGGGCCGGGTACGAGCAGTACTTC
V: TRBV19
J: TRBJ2-7
D: NA
size: NA

CDR3: CASSIRGNQPQHF
DNA: TGTGCCAGTAGTATTAGAGGCAATCAGCCCCAGCATTTT
V: TRBV19
J: TRBJ1-5
D: NA
size: NA

CDR3: CASSRKNYEQYF
DNA: TGTGCCAGCAGCCGAAAGAACTACGAGCAGTACTTC
V: TRBV3-1
J: TRBJ2-7
D: NA
size: NA

CDR3: CAVRGGGTEAFF
DNA: TGTGCCGTAAGAGGCGGCGGCACTGAAGCTTTCTTT
V: TRBV19
J: TRBJ1-1
D: NA
size: NA

CDR3: CASSVGIAQTAEQYF
DNA: TGTGCCAGCAGCGTAGGAATAGCGCAGACGGCCGAGCAGTACTTC
V: TRBV9
J: TRBJ2-7
D: NA
size: NA

CDR3: CSVEGWVTYNEQFF
DNA: TGCAGCGTTGAGGGGTGGGTGACCTACAATGAGCAGTTCTTC
V: TRBV29-1
J: TRBJ2-1
D: NA
size: NA

CDR3: CASSTPSGTTGELFF
DNA: TGTGCCAGCAGCACCCCTAGCGGGACTACCGGGGAGCTGTTTTTT
V: TRBV13
J: TRBJ2-2
D: TRBD2
size: NA

CDR3: CASSYWEDQPQHF
DNA: TGTGCCAGCAGTTACTGGGAGGACCAGCCCCAGCATTTT
V: TRBV12-3/TRBV12-4
J: TRBJ1-5
D: NA
size: NA

CDR3: CASGGRSSEAFF
DNA: TGTGCCAGCGGGGGACGGAGCTCTGAAGCTTTCTTT
V: TRBV6-6
J: TRBJ1-1
D: NA
size: NA

CDR3: CATSGYGDEQYF
DNA: TGTGCCACCAGCGGGTACGGGGACGAGCAGTACTTC
V: TRBV15
J: TRBJ2-7
D: NA
size: few

CDR3: CASGPGLLEETQYF
DNA: TGTGCCAGTGGACCGGGCCTCCTGGAGGAGACCCAGTACTTC
V: TRBV9
J: TRBJ2-5
D: NA
size: NA

CDR3: CASSPWGEGPLEQYF
DNA: TGTGCCAGCAGCCCTTGGGGGGAGGGGCCCCTCGAGCAGTACTTC
V: TRBV9
J: TRBJ2-7
D: TRBD2
size: NA

CDR3: CASTSPNRGRVGELFF
DNA: TGTGCCAGCACTTCCCCTAACAGGGGGCGAGTCGGGGAGCTGTTTTTT
V: TRBV6-5
J: TRBJ2-2
D: TRBD1
size: NA

CDR3: CASKDTQGLNTEAFF
DNA: TGCGCCAGCAAGGATACACAGGGCTTGAACACTGAAGCTTTCTTT
V: TRBV4-1
J: TRBJ1-1
D: NA
size: NA

CDR3: CASTPGGAGEQFF
DNA: TGTGCCAGCACTCCCGGGGGGGCCGGTGAGCAGTTCTTC
V: TRBV6-6
J: TRBJ2-1
D: TRBD2
size: NA

CDR3: CASSLTGEQFF
DNA: TGTGCCAGCAGCTTGACCGGTGAGCAGTTCTTC
V: TRBV11-2
J: TRBJ2-1
D: NA
size: NA